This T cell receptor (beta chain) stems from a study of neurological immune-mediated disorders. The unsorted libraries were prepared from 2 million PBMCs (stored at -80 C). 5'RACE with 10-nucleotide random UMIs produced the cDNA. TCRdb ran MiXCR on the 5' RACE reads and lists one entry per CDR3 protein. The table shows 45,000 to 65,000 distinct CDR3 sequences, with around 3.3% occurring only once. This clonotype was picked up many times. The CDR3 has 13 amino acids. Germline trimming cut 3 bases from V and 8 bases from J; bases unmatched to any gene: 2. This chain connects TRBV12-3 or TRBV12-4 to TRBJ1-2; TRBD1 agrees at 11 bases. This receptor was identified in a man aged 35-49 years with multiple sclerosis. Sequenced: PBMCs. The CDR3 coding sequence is TGTGCCAGCAGTTTGGGACAGGGGGGAGGCTACACCTTC. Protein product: CASSLGQGGGYTF.